Following are 32 T cell receptor beta chains from one sample sequenced in a study of OX40 agonist ivuxolimab in advanced cancers. The method was immunoSEQ multiplex PCR; TCRdb's version includes in-frame clones alone and lacks a portion of them. Found here are roughly 61,000 clones, approximately 88% of them singletons; the top ten hold under 4%. The sample in question was CD4+ or CD8+ T cells sorted from blood, obtained in a trial of the OX40 agonist ivuxolimab. The receptors were gathered from an adult with an advanced solid tumor such as melanoma, head and neck, liver or kidney cancer.

The chain combines TRBV5-1 with TRBJ1-6; unclear D gene. Trimming removed 1 base from V and 6 bases from J, with 5 bases in between. CDR1 is SGHRS and CDR2 is YFSETQ in the germline V gene. The CDR3 is made up of 13 amino acids. The CDR3 sequence: CASSLTSNSPLHF. The CDR3 DNA reads TGCGCCAGCAGCTTGACAAGTAATTCACCCCTCCACTTT.

V gene TRBV19 combines with J gene TRBJ2-7, with TRBD2 matching 9 bases. The CDR3 has 14 residues. Germline lookup yields CDR1 LNHDA and CDR2 SQIVND (reference sequence). The junction had 8 bases not matched to a gene; V was cut back by 11 bases and J by 0 bases. The CDR3 loop reads CAQGLAGISYEQYF. The CDR3 DNA reads as TGTGCCCAGGGCCTAGCGGGAATCTCCTACGAGCAGTACTTC.

This chain uses TRBV5-1 with TRBJ1-5; TRBD1 agrees at 10 bases. J lost 7 bases, V lost 5 bases, and 6 bases had no gene match. This CDR3 comprises 14 residues. Germline V lookup: CDR1 SGHRS, CDR2 YFSETQ. CDR3 nucleotides: TGCGCCAGCAGATCCGGGACAGGGGACCAGCCCCAGCATTTT. This codes for CASRSGTGDQPQHF.

The rearrangement uses TRBV20-1 and TRBJ2-7; 9 nucleotides match TRBD2. CDR1 and CDR2 from the germline V gene are DFQATT and SNEGSKA (reference sequence). J was trimmed by 7 bases and V by 7 bases; bases with no gene match: 5. This CDR3 region has 11 residues. The CDR3 DNA follows: TGCAGTGGCGGGAGGGCCGGGGAGCAGTACTTC. Translated: CSGGRAGEQYF.

This chain links TRBV10-1 with TRBJ2-3, with 7 bases aligning to TRBD2. V lost 3 bases, J lost 2 bases, and 5 bases stayed unmatched. This CDR3 is built from 15 residues. The germline V gene has CDR1 WNHNN and CDR2 SYGVQD (reference sequence). CDR3 bases: TGCGCCAGCAGTGATTTAGCGGGCCTCACAGATACGCAGTATTTT. Protein product: CASSDLAGLTDTQYF.

V is TRBV19 and J is TRBJ1-4, with 9 bases lining up with TRBD1. CDR1 and CDR2 (germline): LNHDA, SQIVND (reference sequence). The junction had 5 bases not matched to a gene; V was cut back by 6 bases and J by 0 bases. The CDR3 is 16 residues long. For the CDR3, the DNA is TGTGCCAGTAGCAACAGGGGGCTGTCAACTAATGAAAAACTGTTTTTT. It codes for CASSNRGLSTNEKLFF.

The rearrangement uses TRBV7-9 and TRBJ1-2; weak D call: TRBD1 (5 bases). The CDR3 loop spans 13 amino acids. V dropped 6 bases and J dropped 2 bases, with 10 bases sitting between them. CDR1 SEHNR and CDR2 FQNEAQ come from the germline V gene (reference sequence). CDR3 sequence (DNA): TGTGCCAGCAGGGCGGGGCTGAACTATGGCTACACCTTC. Its protein product is CASRAGLNYGYTF.

The rearrangement uses TRBV7-2 and TRBJ1-5, with D perhaps matching TRBD1 (5 bases). Germline V gene data show CDR1 as SGHTA and CDR2 as FQGNSA. This CDR3 has 13 residues. Deletions cut 3 bases from V and 4 bases from J, with 7 bases between. This chain's CDR3 is CASSLQGNQPQHF. The CDR3 DNA reads as TGTGCCAGCAGCTTGCAGGGAAATCAGCCCCAGCATTTT.

This clone was observed a single time. The chain uses TRBV28 and TRBJ1-2; 7 nucleotides agree with TRBD1. The V segment lost 5 bases and the J segment 2 bases; nucleotides outside the gene matches: 2. The CDR3 totals 13 residues. Germline CDR1 MDHEN, CDR2 SYDVKM. The CDR3, as DNA: TGTGCCAGCAGTGGGGGACAGAACTATGGCTACACCTTC. This codes for CASSGGQNYGYTF.

This rearrangement joins TRBV9 to TRBJ2-1; the D gene is possibly TRBD2 (6 bases). From germline, CDR1 is SGDLS and CDR2 YYNGEE. The ends were cut back, 0 bases at V and 3 bases at J, with 13 bases in the middle. CDR3 length: 16 residues. Here the CDR3 reads CASSVGSGVDYNEQFF. In DNA, the CDR3 is TGTGCCAGCAGCGTAGGGTCGGGGGTAGACTACAATGAGCAGTTCTTC.

V is TRBV28 and J is TRBJ1-4; possibly TRBD1 for D (6 bases). The CDR3 is made up of 17 amino acids. V was shortened by 5 bases and J by 5 bases, with 21 bases between the two germline ends. The V gene's germline CDR1 is MDHEN and CDR2 SYDVKM. The CDR3 bases are TGTGCCAGCAGTGGTCCGGGCCTGAGGGGGGAGAATGAAAAACTGTTTTTT. Its protein product is CASSGPGLRGENEKLFF.

The chain has TRBV7-2 and TRBJ2-3; D assignment may be TRBD1 or TRBD2 (7 bases each). V was cut by 4 bases and J by 3 bases, with 11 bases left in between. The CDR3 sequence is 14 residues long. Germline V gives CDR1 SGHTA, CDR2 FQGNSA. CDR3 in amino acids: CASSSGGETDTQYF. CDR3 in DNA: TGTGCCAGCAGCTCAGGGGGGGAGACAGATACGCAGTATTTT.

This clone was observed once. The J gene is TRBJ1-2, the V gene TRBV28; D unresolved. The CDR3 runs 11 residues. The V end lost 6 bases, the J end lost 0 bases, and 2 bases lay between the germline ends. Germline V gene sequence: CDR1 MDHEN, CDR2 SYDVKM. As DNA, the CDR3 is TGTGCCAGCAGCCCTAACTATGGCTACACCTTC. As protein: CASSPNYGYTF.

The CDR3 reads CASSTTSGSLNEQFF. Written as DNA, the CDR3 is TGCGCCAGCAGCACCACTAGCGGGAGTCTAAATGAGCAGTTCTTC. The chain couples TRBV5-1 to TRBJ2-1; 11 bases line up with TRBD2. Germline V gene data show CDR1 as SGHRS and CDR2 as YFSETQ. The J segment lost 7 bases and the V segment lost 4 bases, leaving 7 bases of the junction unmatched. This CDR3 is built from 15 residues.

The rearrangement uses TRBV6-5 and TRBJ1-1; D call uncertain. Per germline, CDR1 MNHEY and CDR2 SVGAGI. The CDR3 is 13 residues long. Trimming stripped 0 bases from V and 5 bases from J, with 7 bases between. The CDR3 here is CASSYSWGTEAFF. Written as DNA, the CDR3 is TGTGCCAGCAGTTACTCGTGGGGAACTGAAGCTTTCTTT.

A single count supports this clone. The gene calls are TRBV28 and TRBJ2-7; 8 nucleotides line up with TRBD1. Unmatched junction bases numbered 6, after V lost 5 bases and J lost 6 bases. Germline loops: CDR1 MDHEN, CDR2 SYDVKM. The length of the CDR3 is 13 residues. For the CDR3, the DNA is TGTGCCAGCAGTGGGACAGGCTGGTCCGAGCAGTACTTC. Amino acids: CASSGTGWSEQYF.

The chain is built from TRBV7-2 and TRBJ2-7; 7 nucleotides agree with TRBD2. The CDR3 is 14 residues long. V gave up 3 bases and J gave up 1 base; unmatched junction bases: 3. From germline, CDR1 is SGHTA and CDR2 FQGNSA. CDR3 DNA sequence: TGTGCCAGCAGCTTCACGGGGGGATCCTACGAGCAGTACTTC. It yields the protein CASSFTGGSYEQYF.

This clone was recorded once. The chain carries TRBV28 and TRBJ1-2, with D unclear. The germline gives CDR1 MDHEN, CDR2 SYDVKM. The germline V and J ends were trimmed by 6 bases and 4 bases, with 9 bases remaining between them. The CDR3 is 12 residues long. The CDR3 region has the DNA TGTGCCAGCAGCACGTTCCGCTATGGCTACACCTTC. Translated, it gives CASSTFRYGYTF.

This sequence joins TRBV4-1 and TRBJ2-2; D gene ambiguous. The CDR3 totals 16 residues. The V gene's germline CDR1 is MGHRA and CDR2 YSYEKL. V lost 1 base and J lost 5, with 14 bases in between. The DNA for the CDR3 is TGCGCCAGCAGCCAAGTATACTCACAGTGGACCGGGGAGCTGTTTTTT. The encoded protein is CASSQVYSQWTGELFF.

The chain employs TRBV19 and TRBJ2-1; possibly TRBD1 for D (6 bases). The CDR3 sequence is 13 residues long. V was clipped by 4 bases and J by 4 bases, with 8 bases between them. Germline V gene data show CDR1 as LNHDA and CDR2 as SQIVND (reference sequence). The chain's CDR3 is CASSTGQYNEQFF. The CDR3 nucleotides are TGTGCCAGTAGTACCGGACAGTACAATGAGCAGTTCTTC.

This chain uses TRBV6-1 with TRBJ1-4; possibly TRBD1 for D (5 bases). With 0 bases removed from V and 6 bases from J, the gap between germline ends came to 11 bases. The CDR3 is made up of 15 amino acids. Germline V lookup: CDR1 MNHNS, CDR2 SASEGT. This chain's CDR3 is CASSEASQGDEKLFF. In nucleotides, the CDR3 is TGTGCCAGCAGTGAAGCGAGTCAGGGAGATGAAAAACTGTTTTTT.

J is TRBJ2-3 and V is TRBV11-2, with D maybe TRBD2 (5 bases). From germline, CDR1 is SGHAT and CDR2 FQNNGV. This CDR3 has 13 amino acids. V lost 3 bases to trimming and J lost 2 bases, with 6 bases between them. The CDR3 nucleotides are TGTGCCAGCAGCTTGACTAACACAGATACGCAGTATTTT. Its protein product is CASSLTNTDTQYF.

J is TRBJ2-3 and V is TRBV7-2, with 7 bases aligning to TRBD2. CDR1 is SGHTA, CDR2 FQGNSA, per germline. Losses at the gene ends were 6 bases for V and 4 bases for J; bases not matched to a gene: 10. The length of the CDR3 is 15 residues. CDR3 residues: CASSLSGAGPDTQYF. In nucleotides, the CDR3 is TGTGCCAGCAGTTTGAGCGGGGCGGGACCAGATACGCAGTATTTT.

V and J are TRBV30 and TRBJ2-3; D is unresolved. The CDR3 length is 12 residues. Germline CDR1 and CDR2: GTSNPN and SVGIG (reference sequence). V lost 0 bases to trimming and J lost 0 bases, with 1 base between them. The CDR3 reads CAWSVSTDTQYF. The CDR3 bases are TGTGCCTGGAGTGTGAGCACAGATACGCAGTATTTT.

V and J are TRBV6-6 and TRBJ1-2; 9 positions agree with TRBD1. V lost 4 bases and J lost 7; bases outside the gene matches: 10. CDR1 and CDR2 (germline): MNHNY, SVGAGI (reference sequence). CDR3 length: 15 amino acids. The CDR3 protein is CASSSPGQGLFGYTF. Written as DNA, the CDR3 is TGTGCCAGCAGTTCCCCGGGACAGGGATTATTTGGCTACACCTTC.

This chain joins TRBV19 and TRBJ1-5, with D unresolved. The CDR3 runs 14 residues. Germline V CDR1 and CDR2: LNHDA, SQIVND (reference sequence). Trimming removed 9 bases from V and 3 bases from J, with 15 bases in between. CDR3 coding DNA: TGTGCCAGCGGGAGGGCACAGCTCAATCAGCCCCAGCATTTT. Its protein product is CASGRAQLNQPQHF.

The chain uses TRBV7-9 and TRBJ1-1; D is unclear. V gave up 3 bases and J gave up 5 bases, with 10 bases separating them. CDR3 length: 13 amino acids. The germline V gene encodes CDR1 SEHNR and CDR2 FQNEAQ (reference sequence). The CDR3 protein is CASSFIQATEAFF. The DNA of the CDR3 is TGTGCCAGCAGCTTTATCCAGGCGACTGAAGCTTTCTTT. Full variable domain (rest looked up from reference TRBV7-9 and TRBJ1-1): DTGVSQNPRHKITKRGQNVTFRCDPISEHNRLYWYRQTLGQGPEFLTYFQNEAQLEKSRLLSDRFSAERPKGSFSTLEIQRTEQGDSAMYLCASSFIQATEAFFGQGTRLTVV.

The chain combines TRBV7-2 with TRBJ2-7; TRBD1 is a possible D gene (6 bases). The V and J ends lost 5 bases and 4 bases respectively, with 15 bases between them. Germline assignment: CDR1 SGHTA and CDR2 FQGNSA. The CDR3 spans 14 residues. CDR3 sequence: CASSHDLGGYEQYF. CDR3 sequence (DNA): TGTGCCAGCAGCCATGATCTAGGGGGTTACGAGCAGTACTTC.

The chain carries TRBV7-3 and TRBJ2-1, with D tentatively TRBD2 (5 bases). The V and J ends lost 5 bases and 0 bases respectively, with 8 bases between them. The germline gives CDR1 SGHTA, CDR2 FQGTGA. The CDR3 sequence is 14 residues long. The CDR3 loop is CASSPGNSYNEQFF. DNA for the CDR3: TGTGCCAGCAGCCCGGGGAACTCCTACAATGAGCAGTTCTTC.

The chain joins TRBV19 to TRBJ2-1, with 10 bases that match TRBD1. Trimming at V came to 4 bases and at J to 7 bases, leaving 4 bases not matched to a gene. The CDR3 sequence is 14 residues long. Germline loops: CDR1 LNHDA, CDR2 SQIVND (reference sequence). The CDR3 protein is CASSRGTGVNEQFF. The CDR3 DNA is TGTGCCAGTAGTAGAGGGACAGGGGTGAATGAGCAGTTCTTC.

The V and J genes are TRBV11-3 and TRBJ2-3; D tentatively fits TRBD1 or TRBD2 (5 bases each). Germline values: CDR1 SGHNT, CDR2 YENEEA. The V gene lost 0 bases and the J gene lost 1 base, with 14 bases spanning the gap. The CDR3 extends over 17 amino acids. The CDR3 reads CASSLDWRGTGTDTQYF. The CDR3 DNA reads as TGTGCCAGCAGCTTAGATTGGAGAGGGACCGGCACAGATACGCAGTATTTT.

The rearrangement links TRBV6-5 to TRBJ2-7; D may be TRBD1 or TRBD2 (5 bases each). Germline lookup yields CDR1 MNHEY and CDR2 SVGAGI. The CDR3 runs 15 residues. Deletions cut 6 bases from V and 2 bases from J, with 17 bases between. The CDR3 here is CASSRNNRDPYEQYF. For the CDR3, the DNA is TGTGCCAGCAGCCGAAATAACCGGGACCCCTACGAGCAGTACTTC.